This section outlines one T cell receptor (beta chain) sequence together with its context. The data belong to a study of blood T cell repertoires in COVID-19. This table comes from immunoSEQ multiplex PCR, and its TCRdb copy is limited to in-frame clones, with some not included. The sample carries about 200,000 clones, just over 85% recorded once. This clonotype originated in a woman in her 40s with acute COVID-19. Material for sequencing was PBMCs or T cells enriched from blood (not recorded which).

The CDR3 sequence is CASSFGGLPGNTEAFF. CDR3 DNA: TGTGCCAGCAGTTTTGGGGGCCTACCGGGGAACACTGAAGCTTTCTTT. J is TRBJ1-1 and V is TRBV28; maybe TRBD1 (6 bases). The CDR3 consists of 16 residues. V dropped 3 bases and J dropped 1 base, with 15 bases sitting between them. Germline CDR1 is MDHEN and CDR2 is SYDVKM. Together with reference TRBV28 and TRBJ1-1, the CDR3 gives the full variable domain: DVKVTQSSRYLVKRTGEKVFLECVQDMDHENMFWYRQDPGLGLRLIYFSYDVKMKEKGDIPEGYSVSREKKERFSLILESASTNQTSMYLCASSFGGLPGNTEAFFGQGTRLTVV.